A single sample is the source of the 21 T cell receptor beta chains below, sequenced in a study of T cells in Graves' hyperthyroidism and ophthalmopathy. The CDR3 regions of TCR beta were amplified from RNA transcripts. With the HTBI primer set, the TCR CDR3 went through a first round of RT-PCR. TCRdb called the multiplex PCR reads again in MiXCR, with one record for every CDR3 protein. The sample holds 500,000 to 650,000 distinct CDR3 sequences, approximately 14% seen once. Source material: blood. The receptors stem from a woman in her thirties or forties with Graves' hyperthyroidism.

Many counts were recorded for this clonotype. This chain connects TRBV6-5 to TRBJ1-1, with 7 bases matching TRBD1. CDR1 and CDR2 from the germline V gene are MNHEY and SVGAGI. The V segment lost 2 bases and the J segment 4 bases; nucleotides outside the gene matches: 13. The CDR3 spans 17 residues. CDR3 in DNA: TGTGCCAGCAGTTACCCTATACAGGGGCGGGGTGGCACTGAAGCTTTCTTT. The encoded protein is CASSYPIQGRGGTEAFF.

This clonotype appeared many times. The genes are TRBV5-5 and TRBJ2-3; TRBD2 matches 11 bases. CDR1 is SGHKS, CDR2 YYEKEE, per germline (reference sequence). There are 16 residues in the CDR3. The junction had 8 bases not matched to a gene; V was cut back by 4 bases and J by 4 bases. CDR3 residues: CASSGAGTSGADTQYF. For the CDR3, the DNA is TGTGCCAGCAGCGGGGCCGGGACTAGCGGTGCAGATACGCAGTATTTT.

This clonotype appeared many times. CDR3 in amino acids: CASSPRTGIVTGELFF. The CDR3 region has the DNA TGTGCCAGCAGTCCGAGGACAGGGATTGTTACCGGGGAGCTGTTTTTT. The chain recombines TRBV2 with TRBJ2-2; 8 bases line up with TRBD1. The germline gives CDR1 SNHLY, CDR2 FYNNEI. This CDR3 spans 16 amino acids. The J segment lost 5 bases and the V segment lost 5 bases, leaving 10 bases of the junction unmatched.

The sample holds many counts of this clonotype. The rearrangement links TRBV6-2 or TRBV6-3 to TRBJ2-1; 9 positions match TRBD2. This CDR3 region has 15 residues. Germline trimming cut 1 base from V and 7 bases from J; bases unmatched to any gene: 5. CDR1 is MNHEY, CDR2 SVGEGT, per germline. CDR3 DNA: TGTGCCAGCAGTTACTTCGCTAGCGGGATTAATGAGCAGTTCTTC. It yields the protein CASSYFASGINEQFF.

This clonotype was seen repeatedly, ten times or more. This chain links TRBV7-2 with TRBJ2-2; 8 bases are shared with TRBD1. The trim removed 6 bases at V and 5 bases at J, leaving 5 bases unmatched. Germline-derived CDR1 and CDR2 are SGHTA and FQGNSA. The CDR3 is 14 residues long. The CDR3 sequence: CASSYDRGTGELFF. CDR3 DNA sequence: TGTGCCAGCAGTTACGACAGGGGAACCGGGGAGCTGTTTTTT.

As DNA, the CDR3 is TGCGCCAGCAGCTTGATGGCGGGAGGGGCAAATGAGCAGTTCTTC. The encoded protein is CASSLMAGGANEQFF. The chain uses TRBV5-1 and TRBJ2-1; 9 bases fit TRBD2. CDR3 size: 15 residues. Losses at the gene ends were 1 base for V and 7 bases for J; bases not matched to a gene: 6. In germline, CDR1 is SGHRS, CDR2 YFSETQ.

This clonotype was seen more than once but under ten times. The V and J genes are TRBV27 and TRBJ1-1; TRBD1 is a possible D gene (6 bases). The CDR3 runs 11 residues. CDR1 and CDR2 from the germline V gene are MNHEY and SMNVEV (reference sequence). V was shortened by 6 bases and J by 8 bases, with 10 bases between the two germline ends. CDR3 DNA: TGTGCCAGCAGATCAACAGGGGAAGCTTTCTTT. This encodes CASRSTGEAFF.

At least ten counts were recorded for this clonotype. The V gene is TRBV20-1, the J gene TRBJ2-1; 8 bases are shared with TRBD2. Germline V gene data show CDR1 as DFQATT and CDR2 as SNEGSKA (reference sequence). This CDR3 has 14 amino acids. After removal of 3 bases from V and 0 bases from J, the junction contained 1 base not matched to a gene. CDR3 residues: CSARAGGSYNEQFF. In nucleotides, the CDR3 is TGCAGTGCTAGGGCGGGAGGCTCCTACAATGAGCAGTTCTTC.

This clonotype has just a few counts. The gene calls are TRBV12-3 or TRBV12-4 and TRBJ1-6, with D unresolved. The ends were cut back, 3 bases at V and 7 bases at J, with 7 bases in the middle. The CDR3 spans 13 residues. DNA for the CDR3: TGTGCCAGCAGTTTGGTACCGAATTCACCCCTCCACTTT. Its protein product is CASSLVPNSPLHF.

This CDR3 reads CASSLTGLATYNEQFF. CDR3 coding DNA: TGTGCCAGCAGCCTAACGGGACTAGCGACCTACAATGAGCAGTTCTTC. The chain recombines TRBV28 with TRBJ2-1, with 10 bases identical to TRBD2. With V trimmed by 6 bases and J by 2 bases, 7 bases remained unmatched. The CDR3 runs 16 residues. Per the germline V gene, CDR1 is MDHEN and CDR2 is SYDVKM.

This clonotype was counted at least ten times. The J gene is TRBJ1-1, the V gene TRBV6-1; D unclear. The V gene lost 4 bases and the J gene lost 7 bases, with 10 bases spanning the gap. This CDR3 has 12 residues. CDR1 and CDR2 from the germline V gene are MNHNS and SASEGT. Here the CDR3 DNA reads TGTGCCAGCAGTGTGAGTTCAAATGAAGCTTTCTTT. Translated, it gives CASSVSSNEAFF.

This clonotype was found many times. The chain combines TRBV5-1 with TRBJ2-1; D unclear. The CDR3 totals 12 residues. Germline lookup yields CDR1 SGHRS and CDR2 YFSETQ. V lost 3 bases to trimming and J lost 5 bases, with 6 bases between them. Written as DNA, the CDR3 is TGCGCCAGCAGCTCTCAAAACAATGAGCAGTTCTTC. It translates to CASSSQNNEQFF. The variable domain in full, completed from reference TRBV5-1 and TRBJ2-1, reads KAGVTQTPRYLIKTRGQQVTLSCSPISGHRSVSWYQQTPGQGLQFLFEYFSETQRNKGNFPGRFSGRQFSNSRSEMNVSTLELGDSALYLCASSSQNNEQFFGPGTRLTVL.

Only a few counts were recorded for this clonotype. The chain couples TRBV14 to TRBJ1-1, with unresolved D. Trimming removed 8 bases from V and 5 bases from J, with 12 bases in between. The CDR3 extends over 12 amino acids. CDR1 and CDR2 (germline): SGHDN, FVKESK. CDR3 loop: CASRNWATEAFF. CDR3 nucleotide sequence: TGTGCCAGCCGGAACTGGGCTACTGAAGCTTTCTTT.

The table lists this clonotype with many counts. This rearrangement joins TRBV29-1 to TRBJ2-7; 10 bases fit TRBD2. The CDR3 spans 13 residues. V gave up 7 bases and J gave up 5 bases; unmatched junction bases: 8. The germline CDR1 and CDR2 sequences are SQVTM and ANQGSEA. CDR3 nucleotide sequence: TGCAGCGCCCTGGGGCTAGCGGGAGACGAGCAGTACTTC. Translation gives CSALGLAGDEQYF.

This clonotype was observed many times. CDR3 DNA: TGTGCCAGCAGCTTAGTACTAGCGGGAGCTGGAAATGAGCAGTTCTTC. Its protein product is CASSLVLAGAGNEQFF. This chain links TRBV7-8 with TRBJ2-1; the match to TRBD2 covers 11 bases. V shed 1 base, J shed 7 bases, and the junction held 6 bases outside the gene matches. The CDR3 loop spans 16 amino acids. The V gene's germline CDR1 is SGHVS and CDR2 FQNEAQ.

This clonotype has ten or more counts. CDR3 sequence (DNA): TGCGCCAGCAGCTTGGCCGGGGGGACAGGCTATGGCTACACCTTC. It codes for CASSLAGGTGYGYTF. The chain recombines TRBV5-1 with TRBJ1-2, with 8 bases fitting TRBD1. The J segment lost 4 bases and the V segment lost 0 bases, leaving 5 bases of the junction unmatched. The CDR3 is made up of 15 amino acids. Germline values: CDR1 SGHRS, CDR2 YFSETQ.

This sequence joins TRBV20-1 and TRBJ2-7; D not resolved. V was pared by 3 bases and J by 2 bases, with 8 bases between. Germline CDR1 DFQATT, CDR2 SNEGSKA (reference sequence). The CDR3 contains 12 residues. The CDR3 nucleotides are TGCAGTGCTAGGAATCTACCCTACGAGCAGTACTTC. Translation gives CSARNLPYEQYF.

Many counts were recorded for this clonotype. V usage is TRBV28 and J usage is TRBJ2-5; D is uncertain. The germline V and J ends were trimmed by 4 bases and 2 bases, with 8 bases remaining between them. The germline V gene has CDR1 MDHEN and CDR2 SYDVKM. CDR3 length equals 13 residues. CDR3 bases: TGTGCCAGCAGTTCTTCCTCTCAAGAGACCCAGTACTTC. Its translation is CASSSSSQETQYF.

The chain has TRBV27 and TRBJ1-4, with 7 bases that match TRBD1. Per germline, CDR1 MNHEY and CDR2 SMNVEV (reference sequence). This CDR3 is built from 15 residues. The J segment lost 5 bases and the V segment lost 5 bases, leaving 8 bases of the junction unmatched. The CDR3 sequence: CASSPRTGINEKLFF. The CDR3 nucleotides read TGTGCCAGCAGTCCCCGGACAGGAATAAATGAAAAACTGTTTTTT. Looking up the rest from reference TRBV27 and TRBJ1-4 gives the full variable domain: EAQVTQNPRYLITVTGKKLTVTCSQNMNHEYMSWYRQDPGLGLRQIYYSMNVEVTDKGDVPEGYKVSRKEKRNFPLILESPSPNQTSLYFCASSPRTGINEKLFFGSGTQLSVL.

For this clonotype: This likely comes from a read error, as the CDR3 has no conserved phenylalanine or tryptophan at its end. The J gene is TRBJ2-7, the V gene TRBV14, with D possibly being TRBD1 (6 bases). The V end was cut by 4 bases, the J end by 3 bases, with 19 bases between. The CDR3 extends over 16 amino acids. Germline V CDR1 and CDR2: SGHDN, FVKESK. The CDR3 here is CASSRGTPGQVYEQYL. In DNA form, the CDR3 reads TGTGCCAGCAGCCGGGGGACCCCGGGACAAGTCTACGAGCAGTACTTA.

This clonotype was observed many times. The chain combines TRBV18 with TRBJ2-7; D perhaps matches TRBD1 (6 bases). The V end was cut by 1 base, the J end by 7 bases, with 14 bases between. Germline values: CDR1 KGHSH, CDR2 LQKENI. This CDR3 comprises 14 residues. CDR3 region: CASSPLTGLGEQYF. In nucleotides, the CDR3 is TGTGCCAGCTCACCACTGACAGGTTTGGGGGAGCAGTACTTC. Full variable domain (missing parts from reference TRBV18 and TRBJ2-7): NAGVMQNPRHLVRRRGQEARLRCSPMKGHSHVYWYRQLPEEGLKFMVYLQKENIIDESGMPKERFSAEFPKEGPSILRIQQVVRGDSAAYFCASSPLTGLGEQYFGPGTRLTVT.